This TCR beta chain was sequenced in a study of blood T cell repertoires in COVID-19. Study-level background: There were acute and convalescent COVID-19 samples, and they came from the United States, Italy and Spain. Sample material is recorded as cDNA or gDNA derived from T cells, B-cell-depleted T cells, or PBMCs.

Germline values: CDR1 SEHNR, CDR2 FQNEAQ (reference sequence). V lost 6 bases, J lost 11 bases, and 17 bases lay in between. This CDR3 has 13 amino acids. Those enrolled in Seattle joined during active infection and were followed longitudinally afterward. Original methodology: Scientists estimated how many nucleated cells there were by amplifying reference gene primers. The method was immunoSEQ multiplex PCR; TCRdb's version includes in-frame clones alone and lacks a portion of them. V and J calls and clone size are given by that table; D and trimming were obtained from the DNA. The sample includes about 120,000 clones, around 89% seen only once; the top ten take around 4%.

The chain employs TRBV7-9 and TRBJ2-4; the D gene is possibly TRBD2 (7 bases). The sequence was collected from a woman aged 55-75 years with COVID-19, enrolled during active disease. Material for sequencing was peripheral blood. The CDR3 here is CASRGADREVQYF. The CDR3 nucleotides read TGTGCCAGCAGGGGGGCTGATCGGGAGGTTCAGTACTTC.